This section outlines one T cell receptor (beta chain) sequence together with its context. The data belong to a study of Graves' ophthalmopathy and Graves' hyperthyroidism. Germline CDR1 and CDR2: KGHDR and SFDVKD. This CDR3 comprises 13 residues. Trimming left V 4 bases short and J 7 bases short, with 9 bases between. Amplified material comprised TCR beta CDR3 regions derived from RNA transcripts. Following a first-round RT-PCR that used HTBI primers, a second-round multiplex PCR was carried out. One entry per CDR3 protein results from TCRdb running MiXCR on the multiplex PCR reads. The sample has 230,000 or so distinct CDR3 sequences, 40% to 50% seen once.

This clonotype was obtained from an adult man with Graves' ophthalmopathy. Source material: peripheral blood. The chain uses TRBV24-1 and TRBJ2-2; D ambiguous. The CDR3 protein is CATSEPLGGELFF. CDR3 in DNA: TGTGCCACCAGTGAACCTCTTGGCGGGGAGCTGTTTTTT.